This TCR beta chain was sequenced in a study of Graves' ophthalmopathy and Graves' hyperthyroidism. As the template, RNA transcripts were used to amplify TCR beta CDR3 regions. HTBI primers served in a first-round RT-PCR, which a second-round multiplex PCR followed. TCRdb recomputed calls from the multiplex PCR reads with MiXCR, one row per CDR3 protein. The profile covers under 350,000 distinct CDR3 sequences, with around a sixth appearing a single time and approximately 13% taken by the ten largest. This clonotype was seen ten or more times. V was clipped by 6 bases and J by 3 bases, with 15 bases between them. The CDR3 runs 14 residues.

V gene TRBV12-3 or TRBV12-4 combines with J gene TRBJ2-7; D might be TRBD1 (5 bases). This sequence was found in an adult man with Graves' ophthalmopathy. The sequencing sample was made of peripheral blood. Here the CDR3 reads CASSRSDSYYEQYF. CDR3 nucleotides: TGTGCCAGCAGCCGCAGCGACAGTTACTACGAGCAGTACTTC.